A selection of T cell receptor beta chains follows, all from one sample in a study of brain metastases from non-small cell lung cancer. Using immunoSEQ multiplex PCR, the repertoire was profiled, and TCRdb retains in-frame clones only, with some absent. The data contain approximately 1,900 clones, approximately 88% of them singletons. The sequencing input was tissue from a brain metastasis. Source of these receptors: a donor aged 40 or over with non-small cell lung cancer. The CDR3 runs from the conserved cysteine through the conserved F or W. The D gene is left open where the match is weak. Clone size is given for some rows only: seen once, a few or many times, or a class if the clone is expanded.

DNA: TGTGCCAGCAGCCAAGATCCGGGGCTTCGCACAGATACGCAGTATTTT; CDR3: CASSQDPGLRTDTQYF; size: once; D: -; V: TRBV14; J: TRBJ2-3
DNA: TGTGCCAGTAGTGGTGATTCGAACGGAAACACCATATATTTT; CDR3: CASSGDSNGNTIYF; size: -; D: -; V: TRBV19; J: TRBJ1-3
DNA: TGTGCCAGTAGTATTGAAAGGGGACAGATGGATGGCTACACCTTC; CDR3: CASSIERGQMDGYTF; size: -; D: TRBD1; V: TRBV19; J: TRBJ1-2
DNA: TGCGCCAGCAGCACTACAGGGTCCTACACTGAAGCTTTCTTT; CDR3: CASSTTGSYTEAFF; size: -; D: -; V: TRBV5-1; J: TRBJ1-1
DNA: TGTGCCTGGAAGACAGGGAGGGACACTGAAGCTTTCTTT; CDR3: CAWKTGRDTEAFF; size: -; D: TRBD1; V: TRBV30; J: TRBJ1-1
DNA: TGTGCCAGCAGAGCGGTGAGCTCCTACAATGAGCAGTTCTTC; CDR3: CASRAVSSYNEQFF; size: -; D: -; V: TRBV2; J: TRBJ2-1
DNA: TGTGCCTGGAGAGACAGACAGGGAAGGAACACTGAAGCTTTCTTT; CDR3: CAWRDRQGRNTEAFF; size: -; D: TRBD1; V: TRBV30; J: TRBJ1-1
DNA: TGTGCCAGTTCTAATCGCGGTCCCGGGGAGCTGTTTTTT; CDR3: CASSNRGPGELFF; size: -; D: -; V: TRBV6-5; J: TRBJ2-2
DNA: TGTGCCAGCTCACCAATGGGGGATCAGCCCCAGCATTTT; CDR3: CASSPMGDQPQHF; size: -; D: -; V: TRBV18; J: TRBJ1-5
DNA: TGTGCCAGCAGTGAAGCACTCCGGGACACTTACGAGCAGTACTTC; CDR3: CASSEALRDTYEQYF; size: -; D: -; V: TRBV6-1; J: TRBJ2-7
DNA: TGCGCCAGCAGCCAAGTCCAACCCGACGGGTTCCTTGGGAATCAGCCCCAGCATTTT; CDR3: CASSQVQPDGFLGNQPQHF; size: -; D: -; V: TRBV4-1; J: TRBJ1-5
DNA: TGTGCCAGTAGTATAGGAGGACAGGCTTCGGCTTTCTTT; CDR3: CASSIGGQASAFF; size: -; D: TRBD1; V: TRBV19; J: TRBJ1-1
DNA: TGCGCCAGCAGCCTCGAGCTGGGACTAGCGGGGGGTTACGAGCAGTACTTC; CDR3: CASSLELGLAGGYEQYF; size: -; D: TRBD2; V: TRBV4-3; J: TRBJ2-7
DNA: TGTGCCAGCAGCCCCTCGGGCGGGGTTCCTTCTGAAAAACTGTTTTTT; CDR3: CASSPSGGVPSEKLFF; size: -; D: -; V: TRBV3-1/TRBV3-2; J: TRBJ1-4
DNA: TGTGCCAGCAATCCCACGGACAGTGGGACCCTCTACGAGCAGTACTTC; CDR3: CASNPTDSGTLYEQYF; size: -; D: -; V: TRBV9; J: TRBJ2-7
DNA: TGTGCCAGCATGCTGAGCTCCTACGAGCAGTACTTC; CDR3: CASMLSSYEQYF; size: -; D: -; V: TRBV2; J: TRBJ2-7
DNA: TGTGCCAGCAGCCAGACTAGTTACAATGAGCAGTTCTTC; CDR3: CASSQTSYNEQFF; size: -; D: -; V: TRBV7-3; J: TRBJ2-1
DNA: TGTGCCAGCATGGGTTTCAGCAATCAGCCCCAGCATTTT; CDR3: CASMGFSNQPQHF; size: -; D: -; V: TRBV12-3/TRBV12-4; J: TRBJ1-5
DNA: TGTGCCAGTAGTATGGGCCAGCCCTACGAGCAGTACTTC; CDR3: CASSMGQPYEQYF; size: -; D: -; V: TRBV19; J: TRBJ2-7
DNA: TGCGCCAGCAGTCAACTCATACTACAGGTCCTCAAGGCCCAGTACTTC; CDR3: CASSQLILQVLKAQYF; size: -; D: -; V: TRBV23-1; J: TRBJ2-5
DNA: TGTGCCAGCAGTGTGGGTCGGGGAGGGGGCCGCTCTGGGGCCAACGTCCTGACTTTC; CDR3: CASSVGRGGGRSGANVLTF; size: -; D: -; V: TRBV2; J: TRBJ2-6
DNA: TGTGCCAGCATTAGGATTTATGGAGAAAAACTGTTTTTT; CDR3: CASIRIYGEKLFF; size: -; D: -; V: TRBV2; J: TRBJ1-4
DNA: TGTGCCAGCAGTTTGGGACATAACTATGGCTACACCTTC; CDR3: CASSLGHNYGYTF; size: once; D: -; V: TRBV28; J: TRBJ1-2
DNA: TGTGCCAGTCAGGGCCTCCTTAGCACAGATACGCAGTATTTT; CDR3: CASQGLLSTDTQYF; size: -; D: -; V: TRBV6-6; J: TRBJ2-3
DNA: TGTGCCACCAGGGCCAGCGGGCGCTACAATGAGCAGTTCTTC; CDR3: CATRASGRYNEQFF; size: -; D: -; V: TRBV24-1; J: TRBJ2-1
DNA: TGTGCCAGTAGTGGGTCCAAAGATACGCAGTATTTT; CDR3: CASSGSKDTQYF; size: -; D: -; V: TRBV19; J: TRBJ2-3
DNA: TGTGCCAGCTCACCACGAAGGACCGTCACTAACTATGGCTACACCTTC; CDR3: CASSPRRTVTNYGYTF; size: -; D: -; V: TRBV18; J: TRBJ1-2
DNA: TGTGCCTGGAGTTCGGGGGTAGCCGCGTCGGAGCAGTTCTTC; CDR3: CAWSSGVAASEQFF; size: -; D: -; V: TRBV30; J: TRBJ2-1
DNA: TGCAGCGTCCGACGGGGCAATGAGCAGTTCTTC; CDR3: CSVRRGNEQFF; size: few; D: -; V: TRBV29-1; J: TRBJ2-1
DNA: TGCGCCAGCAGTGTAAGCGGGGGGCCGTTAAACACCGGGGAGCTGTTTTTT; CDR3: CASSVSGGPLNTGELFF; size: -; D: TRBD2; V: TRBV10-2; J: TRBJ2-2
DNA: TGTGCCAGCAGCTTGTGGCTAGCGGGGGGGATTGAGCAGTTCTTC; CDR3: CASSLWLAGGIEQFF; size: -; D: TRBD2; V: TRBV7-9; J: TRBJ2-1
DNA: TGTGCCAGCAGCTTCGTTCGAGCGAATTTCCGTGACAGGGGGCTCGAGAAGTACTTC; CDR3: CASSFVRANFRDRGLEKYF; size: few; D: TRBD1; V: TRBV5-6; J: TRBJ2-7
DNA: TGCAGCGTTGAGTGGGAAGGCAGGGGGACAGATACGCAGTATTTT; CDR3: CSVEWEGRGTDTQYF; size: -; D: TRBD1; V: TRBV29-1; J: TRBJ2-3
DNA: TGTGCCAGCAGTTTAGGGAGTAATGCTGAAGCTTTCTTT; CDR3: CASSLGSNAEAFF; size: -; D: -; V: TRBV27; J: TRBJ1-1
DNA: TGTGCCAGCAGCCTTGCCGGGACTAGCTACAATGAGCAGTTCTTC; CDR3: CASSLAGTSYNEQFF; size: -; D: TRBD2; V: TRBV3-1/TRBV3-2; J: TRBJ2-1
DNA: TGTGCCAGCAGTTACTCACAGGCCCCGAACACTGAAGCTTTCTTT; CDR3: CASSYSQAPNTEAFF; size: -; D: -; V: TRBV6-5; J: TRBJ1-1
DNA: TGTGCCAGCAGCTTTCTAGCGGGGCAAGAGACCCAGTACTTC; CDR3: CASSFLAGQETQYF; size: -; D: TRBD2; V: TRBV7-9; J: TRBJ2-5
DNA: TGCGCCAGCAGCCAAGGGCCGGAACAGGTTGCGGCCAAAAACATTCAGTACTTC; CDR3: CASSQGPEQVAAKNIQYF; size: -; D: -; V: TRBV4-1; J: TRBJ2-4
DNA: TGTGCCAGCAGCTTAGTTGACAATGAGCAGTTCTTC; CDR3: CASSLVDNEQFF; size: -; D: -; V: TRBV7-9; J: TRBJ2-1
DNA: TGTGCCAGCAGCCAAGTAGAGGGGGAGACCCAGTACTTC; CDR3: CASSQVEGETQYF; size: -; D: -; V: TRBV3-1/TRBV3-2; J: TRBJ2-5
DNA: TGTGCCAGCAGGGGGGCGGGGTCGAACACCGGGGAGCTGTTTTTT; CDR3: CASRGAGSNTGELFF; size: -; D: -; V: TRBV2; J: TRBJ2-2
DNA: TGTGCCAGCAGCTCGCTACAGGCTGCCTATGGCTACACCTTC; CDR3: CASSSLQAAYGYTF; size: -; D: -; V: TRBV9; J: TRBJ1-2
DNA: TGCGCCAGCAGCCCCGGACTAGCGGGGATCCGGCCCTACGAGCAGTACTTC; CDR3: CASSPGLAGIRPYEQYF; size: -; D: TRBD2; V: TRBV4-1; J: TRBJ2-7
DNA: TGTGCCAGCAGTGGGGTGGGCGGGGTGCCACAAGAGACCCAGTACTTC; CDR3: CASSGVGGVPQETQYF; size: -; D: -; V: TRBV6-1; J: TRBJ2-5
DNA: TGTGCCAGCAGTCGGGGGGGATGGGTCGAGCAGTACTTC; CDR3: CASSRGGWVEQYF; size: -; D: TRBD2; V: TRBV2; J: TRBJ2-7
DNA: TGTGCCAGTAGTAACCCAACCGGGACAGCCCTCCACTTT; CDR3: CASSNPTGTALHF; size: large; D: TRBD1; V: TRBV19; J: TRBJ1-6
DNA: TGTGCCAGCAGTGAACTGGGGGCAAAGACCCAGTACTTC; CDR3: CASSELGAKTQYF; size: -; D: -; V: TRBV6-1; J: TRBJ2-5
DNA: TGTGCCAGCAGCCCCGAACAGGGCGGGGGCTATGGCTACACCTTC; CDR3: CASSPEQGGGYGYTF; size: -; D: -; V: TRBV5-6; J: TRBJ1-2
DNA: TGTGCCAGCAGCCAACCTTCCCCACAGTATGGCTACACCTTC; CDR3: CASSQPSPQYGYTF; size: -; D: -; V: TRBV4-2; J: TRBJ1-2
DNA: TGTGCCACCAGTGATTTGGGGGGGACAGGGAAAACCGGGGAGCTGTTTTTT; CDR3: CATSDLGGTGKTGELFF; size: -; D: TRBD1; V: TRBV24-1; J: TRBJ2-2
DNA: TGTGCCACCAGTGACGACAGGGCCACAGATACGCAGTATTTT; CDR3: CATSDDRATDTQYF; size: few; D: TRBD1; V: TRBV24-1; J: TRBJ2-3
DNA: TGTGCCAGCAGCCAAGCAGGGACAGAGCAGTACTTC; CDR3: CASSQAGTEQYF; size: -; D: -; V: TRBV14; J: TRBJ2-7
DNA: TGTGCCAGCAGTCCCCCGAGCGGGGGGGTTACAGATACGCAGTATTTT; CDR3: CASSPPSGGVTDTQYF; size: -; D: TRBD2; V: TRBV28; J: TRBJ2-3
DNA: TGTGCCAGTAGTCTAGACAGGTCCTCGGCCCAGCATTTT; CDR3: CASSLDRSSAQHF; size: -; D: -; V: TRBV19; J: TRBJ1-5
DNA: TGTGCCACCGTAGGCATGGCAGGGGTACAAGATGAGCAGTACTTC; CDR3: CATVGMAGVQDEQYF; size: -; D: -; V: TRBV10-3; J: TRBJ2-7
DNA: TGTGCCAGCAGCTTGTGTTGCAGGGAGAACACAGATACGCAGTATTTT; CDR3: CASSLCCRENTDTQYF; size: once; D: -; V: TRBV11-3; J: TRBJ2-3
DNA: TGTGCTAGTGGTGGGGAAGCAATGGGTGAAAAACTGTTTTTT; CDR3: CASGGEAMGEKLFF; size: -; D: -; V: TRBV12-5; J: TRBJ1-4
DNA: TGTGCCAGCAGCCAAGCGCTGGGACAGGGAATTAACTATGGCTACACCTTC; CDR3: CASSQALGQGINYGYTF; size: -; D: TRBD1; V: TRBV7-8; J: TRBJ1-2
DNA: TGTGCCAGCAGTGAACAACAATCTAGCACAGATACGCAGTATTTT; CDR3: CASSEQQSSTDTQYF; size: -; D: -; V: TRBV2; J: TRBJ2-3